The rows below give T cell receptor beta chains drawn from one sample of a study of OX40 agonist ivuxolimab in advanced cancers. Sequenced by immunoSEQ multiplex PCR; TCRdb stores in-frame clones only, minus some. The sample holds roughly 49,000 clones; approximately 79% are singletons and the top ten take roughly 8.6%. Sequenced here: CD4+ or CD8+ T cells sorted from blood, sampled in a trial of the OX40 agonist ivuxolimab. Receptor source: an adult with an advanced solid tumor such as melanoma, head and neck, liver or kidney cancer. The CDR3 runs from the conserved cysteine through the conserved F or W. D genes are given only for firm matches. Only part of the rows carry a size: once, few, many, or a class if the clone is expanded.

>TRBJ1-1|TRBV11-2|NA|TRBD1
CASRWGTENTEAFF
TGTGCCAGCAGGTGGGGGACAGAGAACACTGAAGCTTTCTTT
>TRBJ2-2|TRBV11-2|NA|TRBD2
CASSLDVGGPSGELFF
TGTGCCAGCAGCTTAGACGTGGGAGGGCCTTCCGGGGAGCTGTTTTTT
>TRBJ1-1|TRBV2|NA|NA
CARSGPGSGTEAFF
TGTGCCAGGTCAGGACCGGGGAGCGGCACTGAAGCTTTCTTT
>TRBJ1-3|TRBV7-9|NA|NA
CASARGEGTIYF
TGTGCCAGCGCCAGGGGTGAAGGCACCATATATTTT
>TRBJ2-6|TRBV6-6|few|NA
CASSYSRSSGANVLTF
TGTGCCAGCAGTTACTCGAGGAGCTCTGGGGCCAACGTCCTGACTTTC
>TRBJ2-7|TRBV27|NA|NA
CASSINRVYEQYF
TGTGCCAGCAGTATTAACAGGGTCTACGAGCAGTACTTC
>TRBJ2-7|TRBV11-2|once|TRBD2
CASSSLSGRAYEQYF
TGTGCCAGCAGCTCGCTAAGCGGGAGGGCCTACGAGCAGTACTTC
>TRBJ2-2|TRBV7-8|NA|NA
CASSLVSGGIGELFF
TGTGCCAGCAGCTTAGTCTCCGGGGGAATCGGGGAGCTGTTTTTT
>TRBJ2-7|TRBV28|once|NA
CASSLYPREQGKQYF
TGTGCCAGCAGTTTATACCCCCGGGAACAGGGAAAGCAGTACTTC
>TRBJ2-6|TRBV5-5|NA|TRBD1
CASSLWTGGTGANVLTF
TGTGCCAGCAGCTTGTGGACAGGGGGGACTGGGGCCAACGTCCTGACTTTC
>TRBJ2-1|TRBV4-3|NA|TRBD1
CASSHGTGAKYEQFF
TGCGCCAGCAGCCATGGGACAGGGGCTAAGTATGAGCAGTTCTTC
>TRBJ2-1|TRBV29-1|NA|TRBD1
CSVGTGTGRNEQFF
TGCAGCGTTGGGACCGGGACAGGAAGAAATGAGCAGTTCTTC
>TRBJ1-1|TRBV4-1|NA|NA
CASRQRGRDTEAFF
TGCGCCAGCAGGCAAAGGGGAAGGGACACTGAAGCTTTCTTT
>TRBJ1-1|TRBV5-1|few|NA
CASTIGGTEAFF
TGCGCCAGCACCATAGGGGGTACTGAAGCTTTCTTT
>TRBJ1-1|TRBV9|NA|TRBD1
CASSGQGIGTEAFF
TGTGCCAGCAGCGGACAGGGTATTGGAACTGAAGCTTTCTTT
>TRBJ1-4|TRBV7-2|NA|TRBD1
CASSAPGGGNEKLFF
TGTGCCAGCAGCGCCCCAGGGGGCGGTAATGAAAAACTGTTTTTT
>TRBJ2-3|TRBV7-2|NA|NA
CASSPFADTQYF
TGTGCCAGCAGCCCCTTCGCAGATACGCAGTATTTT
>TRBJ1-1|TRBV14|many|NA
CASSSPGLRITNTEAFF
TGTGCCAGCAGCTCCCCGGGACTGAGAATAACGAACACTGAAGCTTTCTTT
>TRBJ2-5|TRBV5-4|NA|NA
CASSEARSRETQYF
TGTGCCAGCAGCGAAGCCCGGAGTCGGGAGACCCAGTACTTC
>TRBJ1-2|TRBV4-3|NA|NA
CASSQDVWQSHYGYTF
TGCGCCAGCAGCCAAGATGTCTGGCAATCCCACTATGGCTACACCTTC
>TRBJ1-5|TRBV21-1|NA|NA
CASRTKNFKDRECGDQPQHF
TGTGCCAGCAGGACTAAAAATTTTAAGGACAGGGAATGTGGAGATCAGCCCCAGCATTTT
>TRBJ1-2|TRBV9|NA|NA
CASSRGSNYGYTF
TGTGCCAGCAGCAGAGGGTCTAACTATGGCTACACCTTC
>TRBJ2-7|TRBV6-1|NA|NA
CASSLRGDNIYEQYF
TGTGCCAGCAGTCTCCGGGGGGACAACATCTACGAGCAGTACTTC
>TRBJ2-7|TRBV25-1|NA|NA
CASSPWGVSSYEQYF
TGTGCCAGCAGTCCCTGGGGAGTCAGCTCCTACGAGCAGTACTTC
>TRBJ1-5|TRBV5-1|NA|NA
CASSLAGITGNQPQHF
TGCGCCAGCAGCTTGGCCGGGATAACCGGCAATCAGCCCCAGCATTTT
>TRBJ2-3|TRBV5-1|NA|TRBD1
CASSVTGTGPPDTQYF
TGCGCCAGCAGCGTAACCGGGACAGGACCCCCAGATACGCAGTATTTT
>TRBJ1-1|TRBV7-2|once|NA
CASSFEHRYSEAFF
TGTGCCAGCAGCTTTGAACATCGTTATTCTGAAGCTTTCTTT
>TRBJ2-7|TRBV2|NA|NA
CASSDGRFSYEQYF
TGTGCCAGCAGTGATGGCAGGTTCTCCTACGAGCAGTACTTC
>TRBJ1-1|TRBV19|once|NA
CASSIGGNTEAFF
TGTGCCAGTAGTATCGGAGGGAACACTGAAGCTTTCTTT
>TRBJ1-1|TRBV19|NA|NA
CASSKTTEAFF
TGTGCCAGTAGTAAGACGACTGAAGCTTTCTTT
>TRBJ2-7|TRBV5-1|NA|NA
CASSPKLDYEQYF
TGCGCCAGCAGCCCAAAGTTAGACTACGAGCAGTACTTC
>TRBJ2-7|TRBV19|NA|NA
CASTLGQTPYEQYF
TGTGCCAGTACATTAGGACAGACTCCCTACGAGCAGTACTTC
>TRBJ2-7|TRBV5-1|NA|TRBD2
CASSLDMTSGMNYEQYF
TGCGCCAGCAGCTTGGATATGACTAGCGGGATGAACTACGAGCAGTACTTC
>TRBJ1-2|TRBV25-1|NA|NA
CASSVQGVRGYTF
TGTGCCAGCAGTGTACAGGGTGTACGCGGCTACACCTTC
>TRBJ2-7|TRBV11-3|NA|TRBD2
CASSTTSGSPSNEQYF
TGTGCCAGCAGCACGACTAGCGGGAGCCCTTCCAACGAGCAGTACTTC
>TRBJ2-7|TRBV6-5|NA|NA
CASSYSRGYEQYF
TGTGCCAGCAGTTACTCCCGGGGCTACGAGCAGTACTTC
>TRBJ1-5|TRBV2|NA|TRBD1
CASTRTGTGAQPQHF
TGTGCCAGCACCAGAACTGGGACAGGGGCGCAGCCCCAGCATTTT
>TRBJ2-1|TRBV7-8|NA|TRBD1
CASSSRDRGNEQFF
TGTGCCAGCAGCTCCCGGGACAGGGGCAATGAGCAGTTCTTC
>TRBJ1-6|TRBV18|medium-sized|NA
CASSPMDNSPLHF
TGTGCCAGCTCACCAATGGATAATTCACCCCTCCACTTT
>TRBJ2-3|TRBV19|NA|TRBD1
CASTGTGGFYTDTQYF
TGTGCCAGCACCGGGACAGGGGGTTTCTACACAGATACGCAGTATTTT
>TRBJ1-1|TRBV19|NA|TRBD1
CASIRDRGRQAFF
TGTGCCAGTATTCGGGACAGGGGGCGCCAAGCTTTCTTT
>TRBJ2-5|TRBV7-9|NA|NA
CASSPEDLETQYF
TGTGCCAGCAGCCCGGAGGACCTGGAGACCCAGTACTTC
>TRBJ2-1|TRBV30|NA|NA
CAWSRGSGAYNEQFF
TGTGCCTGGAGTAGGGGTTCGGGGGCCTACAATGAGCAGTTCTTC
>TRBJ2-3|TRBV5-1|NA|TRBD2
CASSWSGGGTDTQYF
TGCGCCAGCAGCTGGAGCGGGGGGGGCACAGATACGCAGTATTTT
>TRBJ2-3|TRBV4-3|NA|TRBD2
CASSQSLAGGSTDTQYF
TGCGCCAGCAGCCAATCCTTAGCGGGAGGATCGACAGATACGCAGTATTTT
>TRBJ2-3|TRBV28|NA|TRBD2
CASSSPVPGLAAYTQYF
TGTGCCAGCAGTTCACCCGTTCCGGGACTAGCGGCTTATACGCAGTATTTT
>TRBJ2-7|TRBV5-6|NA|NA
CASSFHRSAVSSYEQYF
TGTGCCAGCAGCTTCCACAGGTCGGCGGTAAGCTCCTACGAGCAGTACTTC
>TRBJ1-2|TRBV18|NA|NA
CASSPLQDGGYTF
TGTGCCAGCTCACCACTCCAAGACGGGGGCTACACCTTC